This TCR beta chain stems from a study of shared clonotypes between healthy human individuals. Overall study results and limits: Rarefaction curves obtained for sorted subsets showed sequencing incomplete despite large depth.

The V end was cut by 3 bases, the J end by 6 bases, with 16 bases between. The CDR3 spans 15 residues. The germline V gene encodes CDR1 MDHEN and CDR2 SYDVKM. Regarding this clone: Its antigen is not identified.

The table came from immunoSEQ multiplex PCR; TCRdb's copy has only in-frame clones and leaves some out. Among over a million clones listed, around 97% were seen once. Every donor was a Caucasian adult from Nashville, Tennessee. The TCR sequence derives from a man younger than 40 in good health. Sequenced sample: naive CD4+ T cells sorted from blood. Subset here: CD45RA+ positively selected. V usage is TRBV28 and J usage is TRBJ2-3; unclear D gene. The CDR3 reads CASSFLGLSDDTQYF. The CDR3 coding sequence is TGTGCCAGCAGTTTCTTAGGTCTATCGGATGATACGCAGTATTTT.